This is a list of T cell receptor beta chains from one sample in a study of blood T cell repertoires in COVID-19. Method: immunoSEQ multiplex PCR; TCRdb's copy keeps in-frame clones and lacks some. The sample includes roughly 230,000 clones, more than 65% of them seen just once. The sequencing input was PBMCs or T cells enriched from blood (not recorded which). Receptors originate from a man over 45 who had recovered from COVID-19. Each CDR3 is given with its conserved first and last residue. The D gene is left open where the match is weak. Rows may omit the clone size; those that give it use once, few, many or a size class.

>NA|TRBV25-1|NA|TRBJ2-6|15
TGTGCCAGCAGTGAACCAGGGGCCGGGGCCAACGTCCTGACTTTC
CASSEPGAGANVLTF
>NA|TRBV7-3|NA|TRBJ1-1|14
TGTGCCAGCAGCTTAGACGGTACGAGGGCTGAAGCTTTCTTT
CASSLDGTRAEAFF
>TRBD1|TRBV27|NA|TRBJ2-3|15
TGTGCCAGCAGGAGACTGGACAGGGGCACAGATACGCAGTATTTT
CASRRLDRGTDTQYF
>NA|TRBV10-3|once|TRBJ1-4|12
TGTGCCATCAGCAGGGAAACGGGAAAACTGTTTTTT
CAISRETGKLFF
>TRBD1|TRBV7-9|NA|TRBJ1-4|14
TGTGCCAGCAGCCAGACAGGGAGGTATGAAAAACTGTTTTTT
CASSQTGRYEKLFF
>NA|TRBV12-3/TRBV12-4|NA|TRBJ1-2|13
TGTGCCAGCAGTCCGACAGTTGGTATGGGCTACACCTTC
CASSPTVGMGYTF
>NA|TRBV28|NA|TRBJ2-3|14
TGTGCCAGCAGTTCCCCTGGAGGGGCAGATACGCAGTATTTT
CASSSPGGADTQYF
>TRBD2|TRBV9|NA|TRBJ2-5|16
TGTGCCAGCAGCGCGAGAGCGGGGGGGTTCCAAGAGACCCAGTACTTC
CASSARAGGFQETQYF
>TRBD1|TRBV5-3|NA|TRBJ2-7|16
TGTGCCAGAAGCCAGTCCCGGGACAGGGAACGGCGGGAGCAGTACTTC
CARSQSRDRERREQYF
>NA|TRBV7-2|NA|TRBJ2-1|13
TGTGCCAGCAGCTTAGTTCTAGTCGACGAGCAGTTCTTC
CASSLVLVDEQFF
>TRBD2|TRBV28|NA|TRBJ2-3|19
TGTGCCAGCAGTCCCGGAGTCCTCTCGGTGGCGGGAGTACTAGATACGCAGTATTTT
CASSPGVLSVAGVLDTQYF
>TRBD2|TRBV9|NA|TRBJ2-3|17
TGTGCCAGCAGCTGGGGACTAGCGGGGGGGCGGTCAGATACGCAGTATTTT
CASSWGLAGGRSDTQYF
>NA|TRBV28|few|TRBJ2-7|14
TGTGCCAGCAGTTTCCTTCAGGTAGGGGACGAGCAGTACTTC
CASSFLQVGDEQYF
>TRBD2|TRBV5-1|few|TRBJ2-7|15
TGCGCCAGCAGCTCGGGACTAGCGGGAACCTACGAGCAGTACTTC
CASSSGLAGTYEQYF
>NA|TRBV15|NA|TRBJ2-6|16
TGTGCCACCAGCAGAGTTAAGGGGCCCGGGGCCAACGTCCTGACTTTC
CATSRVKGPGANVLTF
>NA|TRBV12-3/TRBV12-4|NA|TRBJ2-7|12
TGTGCCAGCAGCCCCCGAGGATACGAGCAGTACTTC
CASSPRGYEQYF
>NA|TRBV5-4|NA|TRBJ2-7|13
TGTGCCAGCAGCCCTAGGGGGGGTTACGAGCAGTACTTC
CASSPRGGYEQYF
>NA|TRBV7-2|NA|TRBJ2-6|17
TGTGCCAGAGGCCTTGCGGGGCTTAGCTCTGGGGCCAACGTCCTGACTTTC
CARGLAGLSSGANVLTF
>TRBD2|TRBV30|NA|TRBJ2-5|15
TGTGCCTGGAGTGAAGTAGCGGGGGGGCGAGAGACCCAGTACTTC
CAWSEVAGGRETQYF
>NA|TRBV5-1|once|TRBJ2-7|14
TGCGCCAGCAGCGCGGGACCGGGTGTCGACGAGCAGTACTTC
CASSAGPGVDEQYF
>NA|TRBV29-1|NA|TRBJ2-1|11
TGCAGCGTTGAGGGGAGCTATGAGCAGTTCTTC
CSVEGSYEQFF
>TRBD1|TRBV4-1|NA|TRBJ1-5|17
TGCGCCAGCAGCCAAGGCCCCCGGGACAGGGGGGGTCAGCCCCAGCATTTT
CASSQGPRDRGGQPQHF
>TRBD1|TRBV30|NA|TRBJ1-5|15
TGTGCCTGGAGTCCACAGGGGCATAGCAATCAGCCCCAGCATTTT
CAWSPQGHSNQPQHF
>NA|TRBV5-6|NA|TRBJ2-1|15
TGTGCCAGCAGCCGGGGGGGACAGGGTGCGGATGAGCAGTTCTTC
CASSRGGQGADEQFF
>NA|TRBV3-1/TRBV3-2|NA|TRBJ1-1|14
TGTGCCAGCAGCCTTCGGCGGATGAACACTGAAGCTTTCTTT
CASSLRRMNTEAFF
>TRBD2|TRBV7-3|once|TRBJ2-1|15
TGTGCCAGCAGCGCGACTAGCGGGAGTTACAATGAGCAGTTCTTC
CASSATSGSYNEQFF
>NA|TRBV9|NA|TRBJ2-1|16
TGTGCCAGCAGCGTAGGTGTCAGGGTCCCCTACAATGAGCAGTTCTTC
CASSVGVRVPYNEQFF